A single sample is the source of the 28 T cell receptor beta chains below, sequenced in a study of post-analysis software for immune sequencing data. cDNA libraries for TCR beta contained unique molecular identifiers. TCRdb reanalysed the PCR reads using MiXCR and keeps one entry per CDR3 protein. The sample holds 150,000 or so distinct CDR3 sequences; roughly 40% are singletons and the top ten take around 30%. The sequences come from blood, collected after autologous hematopoietic stem cell transplantation. The receptors originated from a girl between 5 and 17 years old with multiple sclerosis.

This clonotype was recorded a few times. The rearrangement links TRBV29-1 to TRBJ1-1, with D unclear. CDR1 and CDR2 (germline): SQVTM, ANQGSEA. The CDR3 runs to 10 residues. V lost 5 bases and J lost 8, with 9 bases in between. In DNA form, the CDR3 reads TGCAGCGTTATTGGACGGGAAGCTTTCTTT. This translates into CSVIGREAFF.

This clonotype was counted at least ten times. V and J are TRBV10-2 and TRBJ2-7; D may be TRBD2 (5 bases). Trimming took off 6 bases at V and 0 bases at J, with 6 bases between the two ends. The CDR3 is made up of 12 amino acids. Germline CDR1 and CDR2: WSHSY and SAAADI. The CDR3 is CASRTTSYEQYF. The CDR3 DNA sequence: TGCGCCAGCAGGACTACCTCCTACGAGCAGTACTTC.

This sequence joins TRBV24-1 and TRBJ2-3; possibly TRBD2 for D (6 bases). Trimming shortened V by 3 bases and J by 0 bases, and 12 bases separated the two germline ends. This CDR3 spans 16 amino acids. CDR1 and CDR2 from the germline V gene are KGHDR and SFDVKD. The CDR3 nucleotides are TGTGCCACCAGTGATGTTGGACTAACCAGCACAGATACGCAGTATTTT. It encodes CATSDVGLTSTDTQYF.

The chain has TRBV5-5 and TRBJ2-7; unclear D gene. The V gene's germline CDR1 is SGHKS and CDR2 YYEKEE (reference sequence). The V end was cut by 4 bases, the J end by 2 bases, with 7 bases between. This CDR3 contains 12 residues. CDR3 sequence reads: CASSRTTYEQYF. The CDR3 DNA reads TGTGCCAGCAGCCGAACCACCTACGAGCAGTACTTC. Based on the CDR3 plus reference TRBV5-5 and TRBJ2-7, the full variable domain is DAGVTQSPTHLIKTRGQQVTLRCSPISGHKSVSWYQQVLGQGPQFIFQYYEKEERGRGNFPDRFSARQFPNYSSELNVNALLLGDSALYLCASSRTTYEQYFGPGTRLTVT.

The chain joins TRBV12-3 or TRBV12-4 to TRBJ2-1; D ambiguous. The germline V and J ends were trimmed by 7 bases and 10 bases, with 14 bases remaining between them. There are 12 residues in the CDR3. As DNA, the CDR3 is TGTGCCAGCAAAGGGATCACAGCCGAGCAGTTCTTC. Translated: CASKGITAEQFF.

The chain employs TRBV5-1 and TRBJ1-3; no clear D. Germline CDR1 SGHRS, CDR2 YFSETQ. With 1 base removed from V and 2 bases from J, the gap between germline ends came to 7 bases. CDR3 length equals 14 residues. The CDR3 DNA sequence: TGCGCCAGCAGCTTGTCCGGGACTGGAAACACCATATATTTT. Its protein is CASSLSGTGNTIYF. Looking up the rest from reference TRBV5-1 and TRBJ1-3 gives the full variable domain: KAGVTQTPRYLIKTRGQQVTLSCSPISGHRSVSWYQQTPGQGLQFLFEYFSETQRNKGNFPGRFSGRQFSNSRSEMNVSTLELGDSALYLCASSLSGTGNTIYFGEGSWLTVV.

The table lists this clonotype with many counts. V usage is TRBV20-1 and J usage is TRBJ2-3; D remains ambiguous. The CDR3 sequence is 15 residues long. V lost 1 base and J 4 bases, leaving 15 bases between the germline ends. CDR1 and CDR2 from the germline V gene are DFQATT and SNEGSKA (reference sequence). The DNA of the CDR3 is TGCAGTGCTAGAGGACCCCGCGGAGAGGCAGATACGCAGTATTTT. This translates into CSARGPRGEADTQYF.

This clonotype was detected only a few times. The rearrangement joins TRBV2 to TRBJ1-2; 9 nucleotides align to TRBD1. The CDR3 sequence is 17 residues long. After removal of 7 bases from V and 0 bases from J, the junction contained 12 bases not matched to a gene. Germline-derived CDR1 and CDR2 are SNHLY and FYNNEI. CDR3 amino acids: CASIAGTGQSANYGYTF. The CDR3 bases are TGTGCCAGCATCGCCGGGACAGGGCAATCTGCTAACTATGGCTACACCTTC.

This clonotype is termed medium-sized (0.01 to 0.1%). V usage is TRBV20-1 and J usage is TRBJ2-6; 8 bases agree with TRBD1. In germline, CDR1 is DFQATT, CDR2 SNEGSKA (reference sequence). The V segment lost 5 bases and the J segment 2 bases; nucleotides outside the gene matches: 11. The CDR3 contains 17 residues. The CDR3 region has the DNA TGCAGTGCTTTAACAGGGGGAAATCTTCCTGGGGCCAACGTCCTGACTTTC. Encoded protein: CSALTGGNLPGANVLTF.

There are a few counts of this clonotype. The CDR3: CASSQQAGTGGTDTQYF. The DNA for the CDR3 is TGTGCCAGCAGTCAACAGGCCGGGACAGGGGGCACAGATACGCAGTATTTT. The rearrangement uses TRBV7-9 and TRBJ2-3, with 10 positions matching TRBD1. Trimming removed 6 bases from V and 1 base from J; junction bases left unmatched: 10. Germline-derived CDR1 and CDR2 are SEHNR and FQNEAQ (reference sequence). The CDR3 has 17 residues.

The V and J genes are TRBV6-2 or TRBV6-3 and TRBJ2-7; D unclear. Germline V gene sequence: CDR1 MNHEY, CDR2 SVGEGT. V lost 0 bases and J lost 0, with 18 bases in between. The CDR3 runs to 18 residues. The DNA of the CDR3 is TGTGCCAGCAGTTACTCCGCTGAAAGGACCAAACCCTCCTACGAGCAGTACTTC. It translates to CASSYSAERTKPSYEQYF.

This clonotype was recorded at least ten times. The chain links TRBV29-1 to TRBJ1-2; weak D call: TRBD1 (5 bases). CDR3 size: 13 residues. Trimming left V 4 bases short and J 4 bases short, with 13 bases between. Germline V gives CDR1 SQVTM, CDR2 ANQGSEA. This CDR3 is CSVVVTDAYGYTF. DNA for the CDR3: TGCAGCGTTGTTGTGACAGATGCCTATGGCTACACCTTC.

In its sample, this clonotype was seen once. The chain links TRBV20-1 to TRBJ1-2; D uncertain. Germline loops: CDR1 DFQATT, CDR2 SNEGSKA (reference sequence). The CDR3 loop spans 15 amino acids. With 7 bases removed from V and 1 base from J, the gap between germline ends came to 19 bases. The CDR3 is CSVPPPGSLNYGYTF. The CDR3 bases are TGCAGTGTCCCACCACCTGGTTCACTTAACTATGGCTACACCTTC.

V usage is TRBV9 and J usage is TRBJ1-1; TRBD1 agrees at 8 bases. This CDR3 is built from 16 residues. Unmatched junction bases numbered 13, after V lost 3 bases and J lost 6 bases. CDR1 SGDLS and CDR2 YYNGEE come from the germline V gene. CDR3: CASSETLDRVSSEAFF. In DNA, the CDR3 is TGTGCCAGCAGCGAGACTCTGGACAGGGTTTCATCTGAAGCTTTCTTT.

The chain joins TRBV29-1 to TRBJ2-1; TRBD2 agrees at 7 bases. Trimming cost V 3 bases and J 7 bases; bases outside gene matches: 9. The CDR3 is 14 amino acids. Germline lookup yields CDR1 SQVTM and CDR2 ANQGSEA. CDR3 protein: CSVELGGPGNEQFF. The DNA for the CDR3 is TGCAGCGTTGAGTTGGGAGGGCCGGGGAATGAGCAGTTCTTC.

This clonotype came up a few times. J is TRBJ2-7 and V is TRBV7-2, with D unresolved. Per germline, CDR1 SGHTA and CDR2 FQGNSA. The CDR3 extends over 15 amino acids. V was shortened by 2 bases and J by 2 bases, with 13 bases between the two germline ends. CDR3 sequence (DNA): TGTGCCAGCAGCTTATTCCCAGAGCAGACCTACGAGCAGTACTTC. Its translation: CASSLFPEQTYEQYF.

In this sample, this clonotype turned up a few times. The V and J genes are TRBV5-1 and TRBJ2-7, with 13 bases fitting TRBD2. The J call may be mistaken, given a closer DNA end match to TRBJ2-5. This CDR3 contains 16 residues. Germline-derived CDR1 and CDR2 are SGHRS and YFSETQ. The CDR3 region is CASSTGTSGERETQYF. The CDR3 DNA reads TGCGCCAGCAGCACAGGGACTAGCGGGGAACGGGAGACCCAGTACTTC.

This rearrangement joins TRBV19 to TRBJ2-1; TRBD1 aligns across 9 bases. Trimming removed 4 bases from V and 15 bases from J; junction bases left unmatched: 16. The CDR3 runs 15 residues. Germline V gives CDR1 LNHDA, CDR2 SQIVND (reference sequence). CDR3 loop: CASSTTGTGTPVGFF. CDR3 in DNA: TGTGCCAGTAGTACAACCGGGACAGGGACCCCAGTGGGGTTCTTC.

This clonotype was recorded a few times. The chain couples TRBV29-1 to TRBJ2-3; D remains unclear. The germline V and J ends were trimmed by 0 bases and 4 bases, with 8 bases remaining between them. The CDR3 is made up of 13 amino acids. Germline-derived CDR1 and CDR2 are SQVTM and ANQGSEA. The DNA for the CDR3 is TGCAGCGTTGAAGATCGCAGGCCAGATACGCAGTATTTT. Amino acids: CSVEDRRPDTQYF.

This chain joins TRBV7-9 and TRBJ2-1; either TRBD1 or TRBD2 may supply D (6 bases each). Germline V gene data show CDR1 as SEHNR and CDR2 as FQNEAQ (reference sequence). CDR3 length: 17 amino acids. The germline V and J ends were trimmed by 5 bases and 0 bases, with 17 bases remaining between them. CDR3: CASSPSGGLSSYNEQFF. The CDR3 DNA reads as TGTGCCAGCAGCCCGTCCGGGGGCCTGAGCTCCTACAATGAGCAGTTCTTC.

This clonotype came up a few times. This rearrangement joins TRBV7-3 to TRBJ1-1; D perhaps matches TRBD1 (6 bases). V was clipped by 5 bases and J by 4 bases, with 20 bases between them. CDR1 SGHTA and CDR2 FQGTGA come from the germline V gene. The CDR3 runs to 16 residues. CDR3 DNA: TGTGCCAGCAGCAAGCAGGGGTCCCTCGGGAGCACTGAAGCTTTCTTT. Protein product: CASSKQGSLGSTEAFF.

This chain joins TRBV7-9 and TRBJ2-3; 8 bases are shared with TRBD1. J gave up 5 bases and V 8 bases, and 6 bases lay outside the gene matches. Per the germline V gene, CDR1 is SEHNR and CDR2 is FQNEAQ (reference sequence). CDR3 length: 13 amino acids. The CDR3: CASADRAEDTQYF. In DNA, the CDR3 is TGTGCCAGCGCGGACAGGGCGGAAGATACGCAGTATTTT.

This clonotype was counted many times. The chain uses TRBV29-1 and TRBJ1-2; D perhaps matches TRBD1 (6 bases). There are 14 residues in the CDR3. Germline CDR1 SQVTM, CDR2 ANQGSEA. Trimming cost V 1 base and J 2 bases, with 11 bases left between them. The chain's CDR3 is CSVEGRTANYGYTF. The CDR3 DNA reads TGCAGCGTTGAAGGTCGGACAGCCAACTATGGCTACACCTTC. Full variable domain (missing parts from reference TRBV29-1 and TRBJ1-2): SAVISQKPSRDICQRGTSLTIQCQVDSQVTMMFWYRQQPGQSLTLIATANQGSEATYESGFVIDKFPISRPNLTFSTLTVSNMSPEDSSIYLCSVEGRTANYGYTFGSGTRLTVV.

This clonotype was observed a handful of times. This chain connects TRBV6-1 to TRBJ2-7; either TRBD1 or TRBD2 may fit D (5 bases each). With 1 base removed from V and 9 bases from J, the gap between germline ends came to 19 bases. The CDR3 sequence is 15 residues long. CDR1 is MNHNS, CDR2 SASEGT, per germline. The CDR3 DNA sequence: TGTGCCAGCAGTGAAGTGCGGCAGGATGGGACGGGGCAGTACTTC. Its protein is CASSEVRQDGTGQYF.

This clonotype was seen a handful of times. CDR3 bases: TGTGCCAGCAGCTTGGTGGCAGGCGAAAATCAGCCCCAGCATTTT. Translation gives CASSLVAGENQPQHF. The V gene is TRBV5-5, the J gene TRBJ1-5, with unresolved D. The V and J ends lost 0 bases and 4 bases respectively, with 11 bases between them. Germline assignment: CDR1 SGHKS and CDR2 YYEKEE (reference sequence). The CDR3 is 15 residues long.

Worth noting for this clonotype: The junction departs from the called germline gene at one end, perhaps through a read error. This chain links TRBV9 with TRBJ1-1, with 10 bases matching TRBD1. CDR1 is SGDLS, CDR2 YYNGEE, per germline. The CDR3 sequence is 17 residues long. CDR3 residues: CASSVDPGQGMKTEAFF. The CDR3 coding sequence is TGTGCCAGCAGCGTAGATCCGGGACAGGGGATGAAAACTGAAGCTTTCTTT.

This clonotype was recorded a few times. This chain connects TRBV11-3 to TRBJ1-2; D is unclear. Trimming cost V 3 bases and J 1 base, with 6 bases left between them. This CDR3 has 13 amino acids. Germline assignment: CDR1 SGHNT and CDR2 YENEEA. The CDR3 sequence: CASSFEVNYGYTF. The CDR3 coding sequence is TGTGCCAGCAGCTTCGAGGTTAACTATGGCTACACCTTC. The entire variable domain, with the rest obtained from reference TRBV11-3 and TRBJ1-2, is as follows: EAGVVQSPRYKIIEKKQPVAFWCNPISGHNTLYWYLQNLGQGPELLIRYENEEAVDDSQLPKDRFSAERLKGVDSTLKIQPAELGDSAVYLCASSFEVNYGYTFGSGTRLTVV.

In its sample, this clonotype was seen a few times. This rearrangement joins TRBV24-1 to TRBJ2-5, with D perhaps matching TRBD1 (6 bases). This CDR3 comprises 17 residues. Between the trimmed V and J ends, which lost 4 bases and 5 bases, there was a span of 22 bases. Germline values: CDR1 KGHDR, CDR2 SFDVKD. The CDR3 loop reads CATSDPDPGQSRETQYF. The DNA of the CDR3 is TGTGCCACCAGTGACCCCGATCCTGGACAGTCCCGGGAGACCCAGTACTTC.